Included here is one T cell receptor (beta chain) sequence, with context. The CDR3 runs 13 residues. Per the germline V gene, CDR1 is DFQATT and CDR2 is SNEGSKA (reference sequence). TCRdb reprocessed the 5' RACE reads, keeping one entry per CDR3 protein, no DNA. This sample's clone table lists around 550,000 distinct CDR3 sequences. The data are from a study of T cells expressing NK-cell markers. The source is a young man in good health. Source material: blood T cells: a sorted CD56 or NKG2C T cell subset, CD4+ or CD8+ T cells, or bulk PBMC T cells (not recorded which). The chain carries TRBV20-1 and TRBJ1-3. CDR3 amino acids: CSANQGLGNTIYF.